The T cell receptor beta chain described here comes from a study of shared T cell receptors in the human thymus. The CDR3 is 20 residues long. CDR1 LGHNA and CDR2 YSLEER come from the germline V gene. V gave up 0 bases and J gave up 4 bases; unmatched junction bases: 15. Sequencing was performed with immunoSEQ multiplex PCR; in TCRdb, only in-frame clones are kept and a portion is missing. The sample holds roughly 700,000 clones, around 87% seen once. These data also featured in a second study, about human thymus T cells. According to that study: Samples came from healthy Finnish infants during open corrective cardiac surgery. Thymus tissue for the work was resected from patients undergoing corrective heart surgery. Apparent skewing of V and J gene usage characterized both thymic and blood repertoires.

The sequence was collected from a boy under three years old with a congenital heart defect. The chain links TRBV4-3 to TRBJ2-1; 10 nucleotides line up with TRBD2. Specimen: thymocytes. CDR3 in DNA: TGCGCCAGCAGCCAAGATAAATTGCGGAAGCGGGAGGGCGATTACAATGAGCAGTTCTTC. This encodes CASSQDKLRKREGDYNEQFF.